These 12 T cell receptor beta chains came from one sample sequenced in a study of T cell clonotyping in hematopoietic cell transplantation. Time point reported: recipient sample about 28 days before transplant, after cytoreduction. Data came from immunoSEQ multiplex PCR; TCRdb stores just in-frame clones and leaves some out. Of 75,000 to 95,000 clones in the sample, less than 96% were seen once. The source material was peripheral blood mononuclear cells, sampled before stem cell transplant. The receptor set was obtained from a woman aged 45-65 years with acute myeloid leukemia. Some clones in this sample may be carry-over from other donors' samples.

The chain carries TRBV28 and TRBJ2-2; no firm D call. Looked up from germline, CDR1 is MDHEN and CDR2 is SYDVKM. CDR3 length equals 13 residues. The V end was cut by 1 base, the J end by 4 bases, with 4 bases between. For the CDR3, the DNA is TGTGCCAGCAGTTTATATTTCACCGGGGAGCTGTTTTTT. Protein sequence: CASSLYFTGELFF.

V is TRBV11-2 and J is TRBJ1-1; 9 bases line up with TRBD1. The CDR3 is 15 amino acids. The V segment lost 5 bases and the J segment 8 bases; nucleotides outside the gene matches: 12. Germline V gives CDR1 SGHAT, CDR2 FQNNGV. The CDR3 loop is CASSPNRWTGAEAFF. The DNA for the CDR3 is TGTGCCAGCAGCCCGAATCGTTGGACAGGGGCCGAAGCTTTCTTT.

The chain joins TRBV6-5 to TRBJ2-7; 8 nucleotides agree with TRBD1. J lost 4 bases, V lost 0 bases, and 8 bases had no gene match. This CDR3 is built from 16 residues. Germline V gives CDR1 MNHEY, CDR2 SVGAGI. CDR3 nucleotides: TGTGCCAGCAGTTACTCGACCGGACAGGGTTCGTACGAGCAGTACTTC. Translation gives CASSYSTGQGSYEQYF.

CDR3 coding DNA: TGTGCCAGCAGGCGGGGACTAGCGGGGTTCACAGATACGCAGTATTTT. Encoded protein: CASRRGLAGFTDTQYF. The chain links TRBV2 to TRBJ2-3, with TRBD2 identical over 13 bases. The CDR3 is 16 amino acids. The germline V gene has CDR1 SNHLY and CDR2 FYNNEI. The J segment lost 2 bases and the V segment lost 6 bases, leaving 5 bases of the junction unmatched.

This sequence joins TRBV2 and TRBJ2-1, with 10 bases identical to TRBD2. CDR3 length equals 14 residues. Trimming took 5 bases from V and 6 from J; bases not matched to a gene: 4. The germline V gene has CDR1 SNHLY and CDR2 FYNNEI. CDR3 nucleotides: TGTGCCAGCAGTAGCGGGAGGGCCCTCAATGAGCAGTTCTTC. The encoded protein is CASSSGRALNEQFF.

V gene TRBV7-9 combines with J gene TRBJ2-7; 12 bases align to TRBD1. With 5 bases clipped from V and 3 bases from J, the junction kept 5 bases outside the gene matches. Germline V lookup: CDR1 SEHNR, CDR2 FQNEAQ (reference sequence). The CDR3 is 15 amino acids. This chain's CDR3 is CASSQGQGARYEQYF. In DNA, the CDR3 is TGTGCCAGCAGCCAGGGACAGGGGGCACGCTACGAGCAGTACTTC. Full variable domain (missing parts from reference TRBV7-9 and TRBJ2-7): DTGVSQNPRHKITKRGQNVTFRCDPISEHNRLYWYRQTLGQGPEFLTYFQNEAQLEKSRLLSDRFSAERPKGSFSTLEIQRTEQGDSAMYLCASSQGQGARYEQYFGPGTRLTVT.

V and J are TRBV7-2 and TRBJ2-7; D possibly corresponds to TRBD1 (5 bases). In germline, CDR1 is SGHTA, CDR2 FQGNSA. This CDR3 region has 14 residues. V lost 5 bases to trimming and J lost 3 bases, with 14 bases between them. The CDR3, as DNA: TGTGCCAGCAGCCCACAAGACAGTTACTACGAGCAGTACTTC. Residues: CASSPQDSYYEQYF. The full variable domain, with the rest looked up from reference TRBV7-2 and TRBJ2-7, is GAGVSQSPSNKVTEKGKDVELRCDPISGHTALYWYRQSLGQGLEFLIYFQGNSAPDKSGLPSDRFSAERTGGSVSTLTIQRTQQEDSAVYLCASSPQDSYYEQYFGPGTRLTVT.

V gene TRBV27 combines with J gene TRBJ1-1, with TRBD1 as a possible D gene (5 bases). The germline CDR1 and CDR2 sequences are MNHEY and SMNVEV (reference sequence). The CDR3 has 14 residues. V dropped 6 bases and J dropped 4 bases, with 15 bases sitting between them. The CDR3 sequence: CASSYWGGSTEAFF. CDR3 coding DNA: TGTGCCAGCAGCTACTGGGGGGGGAGCACTGAAGCTTTCTTT.

The DNA for the CDR3 is TGTGCCAGCAACCCAACCGGGACAGGGGGATCCGAGCAGTACTTC. It codes for CASNPTGTGGSEQYF. The chain joins TRBV6-5 to TRBJ2-7; TRBD1 aligns across 11 bases. CDR1 and CDR2 (germline): MNHEY, SVGAGI. The CDR3 is made up of 15 amino acids. V was pared by 7 bases and J by 6 bases, with 11 bases of the junction left unmatched.

This clone appeared once. The V and J genes are TRBV6-5 and TRBJ1-5; D perhaps matches TRBD1 (6 bases). From germline, CDR1 is MNHEY and CDR2 SVGAGI. The CDR3 consists of 16 residues. The V end lost 2 bases, the J end lost 1 base, and 12 bases lay between the germline ends. Here the CDR3 DNA reads TGTGCCAGCAGTTACAGGAGGGGGGGAAGCAATCAGCCCCAGCATTTT. This gives the protein CASSYRRGGSNQPQHF.

The rearrangement links TRBV30 to TRBJ2-1; perhaps TRBD1 as D (5 bases). The CDR3 loop spans 13 amino acids. Germline CDR1 and CDR2: GTSNPN and SVGIG (reference sequence). Trimming shortened V by 2 bases and J by 5 bases, and 10 bases separated the two germline ends. DNA for the CDR3: TGTGCCTGGAGTAGGGGCAGAAACAATGAGCAGTTCTTC. Protein sequence: CAWSRGRNNEQFF. Combining the CDR3 with reference TRBV30 and TRBJ2-1 gives the whole variable domain SQTIHQWPATLVQPVGSPLSLECTVEGTSNPNLYWYRQAAGRGLQLLFYSVGIGQISSEVPQNLSASRPQDRQFILSSKKLLLSDSGFYLCAWSRGRNNEQFFGPGTRLTVL.

The chain links TRBV5-1 to TRBJ2-1; 9 bases are a match to TRBD2. CDR3 length: 15 residues. Germline V lookup: CDR1 SGHRS, CDR2 YFSETQ. Trimming at V came to 2 bases and at J to 7 bases, leaving 7 bases not matched to a gene. The CDR3 loop reads CASSLTAGGGNEQFF. CDR3 DNA: TGCGCCAGCAGCTTAACAGCGGGGGGCGGGAATGAGCAGTTCTTC.